The T cell receptor beta chain under discussion was sequenced for a study of CD4+ T cells in melanoma. Overall study findings and caveats: Reportedly, melanoma neoantigen-specific CD4+ T cells showed varied differentiation states. A reported correlation linked neoantigen-specific CD4+ T cells to CD8+, macrophage and B cell function.

This CDR3 has 16 residues. V was clipped by 1 base and J by 3 bases, with 15 bases between them. CDR1 and CDR2 from the germline V gene are MGHRA and YSYEKL. Assay: immunoSEQ multiplex PCR; the TCRdb copy retains only in-frame clones and omits some. The repertoire consists of approximately 14,000 clones, with 60% to 80% occurring once and the leading ten covering approximately 14%. With respect to this clone: What it recognizes is unknown.

The chain joins TRBV4-1 to TRBJ1-2; D is undetermined. Sequenced material: cells from a culture (not recorded whether cultured in vitro). The sequence was collected from a human donor with melanoma. The CDR3 loop reads CASSQGVLARHYGYTF. The CDR3 nucleotides read TGCGCCAGCAGCCAAGGGGTCTTAGCGAGGCACTATGGCTACACCTTC.